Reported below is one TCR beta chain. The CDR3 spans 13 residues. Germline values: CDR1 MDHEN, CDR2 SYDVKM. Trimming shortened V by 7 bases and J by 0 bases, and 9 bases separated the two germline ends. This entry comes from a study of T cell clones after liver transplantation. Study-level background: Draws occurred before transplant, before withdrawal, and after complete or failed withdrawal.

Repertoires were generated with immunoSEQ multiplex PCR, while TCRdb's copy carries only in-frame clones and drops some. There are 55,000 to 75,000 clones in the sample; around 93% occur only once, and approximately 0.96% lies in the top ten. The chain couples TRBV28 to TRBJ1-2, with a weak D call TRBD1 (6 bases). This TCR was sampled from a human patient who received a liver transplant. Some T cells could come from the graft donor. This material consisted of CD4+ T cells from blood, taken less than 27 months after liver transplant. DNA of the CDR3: TGTGCCAGCACGACAGGAGCTAACTATGGCTACACCTTC. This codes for CASTTGANYGYTF.